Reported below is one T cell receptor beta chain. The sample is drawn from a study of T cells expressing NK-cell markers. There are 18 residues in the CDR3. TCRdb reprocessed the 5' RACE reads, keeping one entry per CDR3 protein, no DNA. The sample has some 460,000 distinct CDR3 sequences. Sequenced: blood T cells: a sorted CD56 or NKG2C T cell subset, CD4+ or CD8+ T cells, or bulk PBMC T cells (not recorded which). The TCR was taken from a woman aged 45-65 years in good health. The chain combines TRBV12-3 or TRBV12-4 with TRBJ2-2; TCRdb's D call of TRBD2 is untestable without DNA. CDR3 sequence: CASSLTLAGAVGTGELFF.